This T cell receptor (beta chain) originates from a study of cytomegalovirus exposure and HLA in healthy donors. The CDR3 contains 17 residues. V trimming: 4 bases; J trimming: 1 base; junction bases outside the gene matches: 12. Looked up from germline, CDR1 is SEHNR and CDR2 is FQNEAQ (reference sequence). The PCR contained 60 Vbeta and 13 Jbeta primers. Sequenced by immunoSEQ multiplex PCR; TCRdb stores in-frame clones only, minus some. Counted here are about 170,000 clones, roughly 83% occurring once; the ten biggest clones make up approximately 2.2%. The V call is TRBV7-9, the J call TRBJ2-5, with 7 positions matching TRBD2. The specimen sequenced was PBMCs. The clonotype originates from a woman aged 50 to 65 in good health and CMV-seronegative. CDR3 protein: CASSSSSGGWAQETQYF. CDR3 nucleotide sequence: TGTGCCAGCAGCTCAAGCTCGGGGGGATGGGCCCAAGAGACCCAGTACTTC.